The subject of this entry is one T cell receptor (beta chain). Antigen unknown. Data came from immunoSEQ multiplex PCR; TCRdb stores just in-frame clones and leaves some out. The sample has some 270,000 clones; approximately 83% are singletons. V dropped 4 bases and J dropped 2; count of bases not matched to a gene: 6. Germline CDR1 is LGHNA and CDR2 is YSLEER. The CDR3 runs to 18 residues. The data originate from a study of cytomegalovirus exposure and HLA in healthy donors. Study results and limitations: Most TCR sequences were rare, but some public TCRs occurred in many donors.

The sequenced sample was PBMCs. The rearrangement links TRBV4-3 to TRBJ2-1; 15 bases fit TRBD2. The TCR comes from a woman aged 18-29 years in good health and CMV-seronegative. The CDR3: CASSPGTSGGRTYNEQFF. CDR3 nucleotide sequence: TGCGCCAGCAGCCCTGGGACTAGCGGGGGGCGTACCTACAATGAGCAGTTCTTC.